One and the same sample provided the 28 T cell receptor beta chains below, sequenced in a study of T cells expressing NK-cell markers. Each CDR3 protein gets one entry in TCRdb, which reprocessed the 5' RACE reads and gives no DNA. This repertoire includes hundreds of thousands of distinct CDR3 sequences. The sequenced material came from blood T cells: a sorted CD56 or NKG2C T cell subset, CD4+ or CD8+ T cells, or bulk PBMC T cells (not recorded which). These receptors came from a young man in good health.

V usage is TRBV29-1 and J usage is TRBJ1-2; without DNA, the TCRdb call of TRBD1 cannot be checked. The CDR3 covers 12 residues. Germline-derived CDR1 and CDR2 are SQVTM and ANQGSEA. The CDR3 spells CSVEPGAGGYTF.

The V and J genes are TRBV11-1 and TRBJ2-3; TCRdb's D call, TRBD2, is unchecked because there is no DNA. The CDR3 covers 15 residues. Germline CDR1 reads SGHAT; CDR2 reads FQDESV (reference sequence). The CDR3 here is CASSFGTSRTDTQYF.

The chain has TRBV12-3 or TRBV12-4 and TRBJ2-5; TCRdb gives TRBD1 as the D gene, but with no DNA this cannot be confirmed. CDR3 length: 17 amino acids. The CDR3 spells CASSLVGIGGTQETQYF.

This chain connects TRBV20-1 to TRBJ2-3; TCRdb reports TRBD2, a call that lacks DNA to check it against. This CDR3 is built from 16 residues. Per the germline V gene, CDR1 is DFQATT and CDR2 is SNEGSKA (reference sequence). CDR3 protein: CSAPGGVAGVADTQYF.

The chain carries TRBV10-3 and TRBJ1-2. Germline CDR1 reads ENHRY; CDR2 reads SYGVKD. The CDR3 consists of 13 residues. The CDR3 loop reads CAISVDGAYGYTF.

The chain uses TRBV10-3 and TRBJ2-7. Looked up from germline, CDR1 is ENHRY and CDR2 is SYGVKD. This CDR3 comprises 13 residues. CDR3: CAISGEWSYEQYF.

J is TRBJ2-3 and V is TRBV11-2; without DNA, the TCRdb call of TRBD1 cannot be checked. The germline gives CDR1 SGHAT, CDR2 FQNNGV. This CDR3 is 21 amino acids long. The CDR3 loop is CASSTRFFQGLAIESTDTQYF.

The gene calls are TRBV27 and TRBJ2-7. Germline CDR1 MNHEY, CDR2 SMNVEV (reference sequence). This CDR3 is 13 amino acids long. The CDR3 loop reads CASSLSPSYEQYF.

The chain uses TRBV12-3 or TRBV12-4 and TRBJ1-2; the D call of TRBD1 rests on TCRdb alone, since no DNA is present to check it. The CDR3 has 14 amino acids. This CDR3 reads CASSFRTASRGYTF.

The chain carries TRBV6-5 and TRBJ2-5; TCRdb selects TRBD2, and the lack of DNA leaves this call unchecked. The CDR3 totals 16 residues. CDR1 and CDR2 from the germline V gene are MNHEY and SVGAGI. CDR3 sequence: CASSYVLAGGQETQYF.

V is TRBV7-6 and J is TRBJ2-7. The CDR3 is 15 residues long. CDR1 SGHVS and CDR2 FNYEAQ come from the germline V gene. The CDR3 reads CASSLGYGTSYEQYF.

The CDR3 sequence: CSARGKGGSYEQYF. The chain recombines TRBV20-1 with TRBJ2-7. Per germline, CDR1 DFQATT and CDR2 SNEGSKA (reference sequence). The CDR3 extends over 14 amino acids.

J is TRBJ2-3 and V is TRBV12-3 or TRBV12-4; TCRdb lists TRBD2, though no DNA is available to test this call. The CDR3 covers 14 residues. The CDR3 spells CASMGTSIPDTQYF.

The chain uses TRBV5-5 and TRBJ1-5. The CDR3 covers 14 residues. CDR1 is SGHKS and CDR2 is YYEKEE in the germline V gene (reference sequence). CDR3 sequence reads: CASKAGHSNQPQHF.

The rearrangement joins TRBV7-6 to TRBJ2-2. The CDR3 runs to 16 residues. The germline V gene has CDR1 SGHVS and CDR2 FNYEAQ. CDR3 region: CASSLASSGNTGELFF.

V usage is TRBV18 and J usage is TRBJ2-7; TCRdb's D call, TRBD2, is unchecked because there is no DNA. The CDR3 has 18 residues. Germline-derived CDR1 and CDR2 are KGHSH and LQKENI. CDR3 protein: CASSPSLGDLRKGYEQYF.

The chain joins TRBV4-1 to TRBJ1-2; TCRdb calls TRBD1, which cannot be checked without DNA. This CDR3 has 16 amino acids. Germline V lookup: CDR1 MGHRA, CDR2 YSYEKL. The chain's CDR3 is CASSQDLTGKVKGYTF.

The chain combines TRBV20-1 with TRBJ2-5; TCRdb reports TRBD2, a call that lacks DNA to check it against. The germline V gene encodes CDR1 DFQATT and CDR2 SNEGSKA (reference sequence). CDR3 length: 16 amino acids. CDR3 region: CSARNQREGLQETQYF.

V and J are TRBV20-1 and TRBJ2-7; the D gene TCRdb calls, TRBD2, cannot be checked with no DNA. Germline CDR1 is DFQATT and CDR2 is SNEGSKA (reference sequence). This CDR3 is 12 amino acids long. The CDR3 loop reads CSALRARREQYF.

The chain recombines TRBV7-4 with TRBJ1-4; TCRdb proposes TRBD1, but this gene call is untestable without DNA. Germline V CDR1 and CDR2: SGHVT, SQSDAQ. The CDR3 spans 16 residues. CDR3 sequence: CASSLNSDRSDEKLFF. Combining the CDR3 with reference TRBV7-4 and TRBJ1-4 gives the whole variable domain GAGVSQSPRYKVAKRGRDVALRCDSISGHVTLYWYRQTLGQGSEVLTYSQSDAQRDKSGRPSGRFSAERPERSVSTLKIQRTEQGDSAVYLCASSLNSDRSDEKLFFGSGTQLSVL.

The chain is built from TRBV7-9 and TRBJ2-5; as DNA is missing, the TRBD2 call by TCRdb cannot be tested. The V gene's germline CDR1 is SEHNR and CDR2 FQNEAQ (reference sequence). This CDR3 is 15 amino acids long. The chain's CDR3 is CASSLSGALQETQYF.

The CDR3 spells CASSSTWSQGDAFF. The chain combines TRBV5-1 with TRBJ1-1. The CDR3 consists of 14 residues. CDR1 is SGHRS and CDR2 is YFSETQ in the germline V gene.

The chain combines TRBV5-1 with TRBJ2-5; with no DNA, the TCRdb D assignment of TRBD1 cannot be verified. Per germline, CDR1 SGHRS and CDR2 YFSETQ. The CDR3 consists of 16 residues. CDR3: CASSSRRDRGRETQYF.

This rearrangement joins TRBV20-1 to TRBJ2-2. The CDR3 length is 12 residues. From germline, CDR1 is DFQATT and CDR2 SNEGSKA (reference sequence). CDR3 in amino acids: CSAQKPSGELFF.

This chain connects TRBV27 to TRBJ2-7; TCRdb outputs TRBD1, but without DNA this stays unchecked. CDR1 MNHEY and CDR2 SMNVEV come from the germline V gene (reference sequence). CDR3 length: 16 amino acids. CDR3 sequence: CASSPRTGQGTYEQYF.

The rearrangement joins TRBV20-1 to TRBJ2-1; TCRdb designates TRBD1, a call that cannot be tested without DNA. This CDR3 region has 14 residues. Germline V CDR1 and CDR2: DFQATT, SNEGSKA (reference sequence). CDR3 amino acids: CSALVRTGDNEQFF.

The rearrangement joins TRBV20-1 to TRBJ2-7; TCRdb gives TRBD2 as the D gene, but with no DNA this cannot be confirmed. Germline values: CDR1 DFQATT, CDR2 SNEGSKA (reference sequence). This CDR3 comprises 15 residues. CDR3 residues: CSARTSGPGAYEQYF.

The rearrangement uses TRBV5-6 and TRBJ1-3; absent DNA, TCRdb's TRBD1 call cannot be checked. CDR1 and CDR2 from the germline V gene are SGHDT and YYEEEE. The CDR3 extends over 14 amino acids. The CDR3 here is CASRSRGVGNTIYF.